What follows are 5 T cell receptor beta chains derived from one specimen sequenced in a study of blood T cells in healthy people across ages. Primed by a sample-barcoded 5' primer and a J-beta primer mix, a second PCR proceeded for 7 to 11 cycles. Each CDR3 protein gets one entry after TCRdb re-called the 5' RACE reads with MiXCR. Of about 1 million distinct CDR3 sequences in the sample, less than 50% were seen once. Sequencing was done on a sample of blood. The receptors were sampled from a woman in her sixties in good health.

This chain connects TRBV20-1 to TRBJ1-2, with D perhaps matching TRBD1 (5 bases). V lost 1 base to trimming and J lost 8 bases, with 26 bases between them. The germline gives CDR1 DFQATT, CDR2 SNEGSKA (reference sequence). This CDR3 contains 17 residues. CDR3 nucleotides: TGCAGTGCTAGAGGATCTGCGGCGGGGGATAGTGTGAACGGCTACACCTTC. It specifies CSARGSAAGDSVNGYTF.

The chain recombines TRBV20-1 with TRBJ2-7; D call uncertain. CDR1 is DFQATT, CDR2 SNEGSKA, per germline (reference sequence). Trimming took off 1 base at V and 0 bases at J, with 19 bases between the two ends. This CDR3 region has 17 residues. The CDR3 spells CSARVPRQPLSSYEQYF. CDR3 in DNA: TGCAGTGCTAGAGTTCCACGGCAGCCGCTAAGCTCCTACGAGCAGTACTTC.

This clonotype was seen a handful of times. V usage is TRBV28 and J usage is TRBJ2-3; possible D gene TRBD2, 6 bases. Trimming removed 3 bases from V and 1 base from J, with 14 bases in between. CDR1 MDHEN and CDR2 SYDVKM come from the germline V gene. This CDR3 is built from 16 residues. The CDR3, as DNA: TGTGCCAGCAGTTTGTCGGGGGTCGGCGGCACAGATACGCAGTATTTT. It translates to CASSLSGVGGTDTQYF. The full variable domain, rest sourced from reference TRBV28 and TRBJ2-3, is DVKVTQSSRYLVKRTGEKVFLECVQDMDHENMFWYRQDPGLGLRLIYFSYDVKMKEKGDIPEGYSVSREKKERFSLILESASTNQTSMYLCASSLSGVGGTDTQYFGPGTRLTVL.

V and J are TRBV28 and TRBJ2-3; D possibly matches TRBD1 or TRBD2 (5 bases each). The CDR3 is made up of 14 amino acids. Germline V lookup: CDR1 MDHEN, CDR2 SYDVKM. V was clipped by 6 bases and J by 2 bases, with 12 bases between them. The CDR3 DNA sequence: TGTGCCAGCAGCCGCCGGGACCCCACAGATACGCAGTATTTT. Protein: CASSRRDPTDTQYF.

The table lists this clonotype with a few counts. V gene TRBV7-9 combines with J gene TRBJ1-4; D perhaps matches TRBD1 (5 bases). Trimming left V 3 bases short and J 4 bases short, with 12 bases between. The CDR3 is 15 amino acids. Germline V gene data show CDR1 as SEHNR and CDR2 as FQNEAQ (reference sequence). The CDR3: CASSFSGTDNEKLFF. DNA for the CDR3: TGTGCCAGCAGCTTCTCAGGGACCGATAATGAAAAACTGTTTTTT. Full variable domain (missing parts from reference TRBV7-9 and TRBJ1-4): DTGVSQNPRHKITKRGQNVTFRCDPISEHNRLYWYRQTLGQGPEFLTYFQNEAQLEKSRLLSDRFSAERPKGSFSTLEIQRTEQGDSAMYLCASSFSGTDNEKLFFGSGTQLSVL.